The clone carrying this T cell receptor (beta chain) was found a few times. The antigen remains unidentified. Preparation of the TCRbeta library was carried out with unique molecular identifiers. Using its own MiXCR run on the PCR reads, TCRdb lists one record per CDR3 protein. The table records hundreds of thousands of distinct CDR3 sequences, about 15% of them present only once. This sample was taken from a study of T-cell reconstitution after alpha-beta-depleted transplantation in children. Findings of the study overall: Newly produced T cells mostly provided counts and TCRbeta diversity after one year, as hyperexpanded clones declined. Several hundred graft clones that had expanded were reportedly the source of alpha-beta T cells about two months after transplant.

The CDR3 covers 14 residues. Germline V CDR1 and CDR2: SGHRS, YFSETQ. V lost 4 bases and J lost 2, with 13 bases in between. The chain links TRBV5-1 to TRBJ2-7; D gene uncertain. This sequence was found in a male patient under 10 years old who had a stem cell transplant for acute lymphoblastic leukemia, so the T cells may come from the graft donor. The material sequenced was PBMCs, mostly from graft donor cells, taken 360 days after TCRalphabeta/CD19-depleted stem cell transplant. CDR3 region: CASSARHYPYEQYF. CDR3 sequence (DNA): TGCGCCAGCAGCGCGCGACATTACCCCTACGAGCAGTACTTC. The variable domain in full, completed from reference TRBV5-1 and TRBJ2-7, reads KAGVTQTPRYLIKTRGQQVTLSCSPISGHRSVSWYQQTPGQGLQFLFEYFSETQRNKGNFPGRFSGRQFSNSRSEMNVSTLELGDSALYLCASSARHYPYEQYFGPGTRLTVT.